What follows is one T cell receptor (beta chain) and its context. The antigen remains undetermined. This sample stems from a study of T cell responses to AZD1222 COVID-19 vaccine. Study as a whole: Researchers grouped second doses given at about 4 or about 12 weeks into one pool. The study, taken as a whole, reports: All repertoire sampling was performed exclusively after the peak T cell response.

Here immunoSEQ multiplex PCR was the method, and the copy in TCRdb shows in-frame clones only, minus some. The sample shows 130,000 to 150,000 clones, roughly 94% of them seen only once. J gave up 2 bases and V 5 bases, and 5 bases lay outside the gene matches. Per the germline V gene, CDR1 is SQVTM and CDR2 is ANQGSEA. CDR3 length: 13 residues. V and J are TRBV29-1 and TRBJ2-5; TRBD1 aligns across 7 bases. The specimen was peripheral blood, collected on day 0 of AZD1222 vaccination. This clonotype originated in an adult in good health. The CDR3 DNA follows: TGCAGCGTTTATGGGACAGCTCAAGAGACCCAGTACTTC. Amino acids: CSVYGTAQETQYF.